This is a list of T cell receptor beta chains from one sample in a study of response to subunit inactivated influenza vaccine. In TCRdb, the RT-PCR reads were re-called with MiXCR into one record per CDR3 protein. The repertoire holds about 570,000 distinct CDR3 sequences, with roughly 10% as singletons. These data were also filed under a second study, of T cells expressing NK-cell markers.

Sequenced here: PBMCs from blood, sampled on the day of vaccination. The origin of the receptors is a man aged 50-59 years who received an inactivated influenza vaccine. The CDR3 runs from the conserved cysteine through the conserved F or W. Each record gives: D gene, V gene, J gene, clone size, CDR3 protein, CDR3 DNA. A D gene is named only where the DNA matches it firmly. Clone size is given for some rows only: seen once, a few or many times, or a class if the clone is expanded.

d_gene: -
v_gene: TRBV28
j_gene: TRBJ2-3
abundance: -
CDR3aa: CASRGWTDTQYF
CDR3nt: TGTGCCAGCAGAGGATGGACAGATACGCAGTATTTT

d_gene: -
v_gene: TRBV20-1
j_gene: TRBJ2-5
abundance: many
CDR3aa: CSGGGAETQYF
CDR3nt: TGCAGTGGAGGGGGGGCAGAGACCCAGTACTTC

d_gene: -
v_gene: TRBV7-2
j_gene: TRBJ2-1
abundance: -
CDR3aa: CASSFSDINEQFF
CDR3nt: TGTGCCAGCAGCTTTTCCGATATCAATGAGCAGTTCTTC

d_gene: -
v_gene: TRBV12-3/TRBV12-4
j_gene: TRBJ2-7
abundance: few
CDR3aa: CASSKRVATRAYEQYF
CDR3nt: TGTGCCAGCAGCAAACGGGTGGCGACCAGGGCCTACGAGCAGTACTTC

d_gene: -
v_gene: TRBV20-1
j_gene: TRBJ2-3
abundance: few
CDR3aa: CSARDPVVVDTQYF
CDR3nt: TGCAGTGCTAGAGATCCGGTAGTTGTAGATACGCAGTATTTT

d_gene: -
v_gene: TRBV12-3/TRBV12-4
j_gene: TRBJ2-3
abundance: few
CDR3aa: CASSFDAGAGGSDTQYF
CDR3nt: TGTGCCAGCAGTTTTGATGCAGGGGCAGGCGGCTCAGATACGCAGTATTTT

d_gene: TRBD1
v_gene: TRBV7-9
j_gene: TRBJ2-7
abundance: few
CDR3aa: CASSPGTGRLGNF
CDR3nt: TGTGCCAGCAGTCCCGGGACAGGGCGACTTGGGAACTTC

d_gene: TRBD2
v_gene: TRBV12-3/TRBV12-4
j_gene: TRBJ2-1
abundance: -
CDR3aa: CASSSRLAGGLNEQFF
CDR3nt: TGTGCCAGCAGTTCCCGACTAGCGGGGGGGCTCAATGAGCAGTTCTTC

d_gene: -
v_gene: TRBV5-5
j_gene: TRBJ2-5
abundance: -
CDR3aa: CASSLEGGRKYF
CDR3nt: TGTGCCAGCAGCTTGGAAGGGGGTCGCAAGTACTTC

d_gene: -
v_gene: TRBV4-3
j_gene: TRBJ1-2
abundance: -
CDR3aa: CASSQSLTANYGYTF
CDR3nt: TGCGCCAGCAGCCAATCACTCACGGCTAACTATGGCTACACCTTC

d_gene: TRBD2
v_gene: TRBV28
j_gene: TRBJ2-7
abundance: -
CDR3aa: CASSLWLKEREPTYEQYF
CDR3nt: TGTGCCAGCAGTTTATGGCTGAAAGAGCGGGAGCCGACCTACGAGCAGTACTTC

d_gene: TRBD2
v_gene: TRBV12-3/TRBV12-4
j_gene: TRBJ2-1
abundance: many
CDR3aa: CASTLAGSYNEQFF
CDR3nt: TGTGCCAGCACTCTAGCGGGCTCCTACAATGAGCAGTTCTTC

d_gene: -
v_gene: TRBV10-3
j_gene: TRBJ2-7
abundance: many
CDR3aa: CAISESQGGPYEQYF
CDR3nt: TGTGCCATCAGTGAATCCCAGGGGGGCCCCTACGAGCAGTACTTC